Each of the 27 T cell receptor beta chains below was sequenced from the same sample in a study of blood T cell repertoires in COVID-19. Assay used: immunoSEQ multiplex PCR; TCRdb lists only in-frame clones, some missing. The sample has 17,000 or so clones, approximately 88% seen once. Sequencing input: peripheral blood. These receptors all come from a human donor in a cohort sampled during active COVID-19.

This clone has a single count. The rearrangement joins TRBV4-1 to TRBJ2-1; 10 bases align to TRBD2. V shed 4 bases and J 13 bases; nucleotides not matched to a gene: 10. This CDR3 has 14 residues. Per the germline V gene, CDR1 is MGHRA and CDR2 is YSYEKL. This chain's CDR3 is CASSPTWLAGEQFF. The CDR3 DNA follows: TGCGCCAGCAGCCCCACGTGGCTAGCGGGAGAACAGTTCTTC.

The chain links TRBV2 to TRBJ2-3, with D hard to call. Trimming took off 4 bases at V and 6 bases at J, with 5 bases between the two ends. CDR1 is SNHLY and CDR2 is FYNNEI in the germline V gene. There are 11 residues in the CDR3. CDR3 region: CASSGGDTQYF. CDR3 DNA sequence: TGTGCCAGCAGTGGCGGCGATACGCAGTATTTT.

V usage is TRBV19 and J usage is TRBJ2-2; no clear D. Germline-derived CDR1 and CDR2 are LNHDA and SQIVND (reference sequence). Trimming took 3 bases from V and 2 from J, leaving 7 bases between them. The CDR3 loop spans 14 amino acids. The CDR3 bases are TGTGCCAGTAGTATTCAGGCAAACACCGGGGAGCTGTTTTTT. It translates to CASSIQANTGELFF.

The table lists this clone with a count of one. The gene calls are TRBV20-1 and TRBJ2-1, with 10 bases that match TRBD2. Germline V gene data show CDR1 as DFQATT and CDR2 as SNEGSKA (reference sequence). This CDR3 has 13 residues. V shed 3 bases, J shed 9 bases, and the junction held 5 bases outside the gene matches. CDR3 DNA sequence: TGCAGTGCTAGTCCCGGGACTAGCGTTGAGCAGTTCTTC. It specifies CSASPGTSVEQFF.

The chain combines TRBV5-1 with TRBJ2-1; maybe TRBD1 (6 bases). The CDR3 runs 16 residues. Trimming took 2 bases from V and 5 from J, leaving 17 bases between them. CDR1 and CDR2 from the germline V gene are SGHRS and YFSETQ. The CDR3 reads CASSLITGWGHNEQFF. The CDR3 bases are TGCGCCAGCAGCTTAATTACAGGGTGGGGCCACAATGAGCAGTTCTTC.

This sequence joins TRBV30 and TRBJ2-1; 10 nucleotides align to TRBD2. The V segment lost 5 bases and the J segment 2 bases; nucleotides outside the gene matches: 6. The CDR3 spans 15 residues. CDR1 is GTSNPN and CDR2 is SVGIG in the germline V gene (reference sequence). The CDR3 DNA sequence: TGTGCCTGGTTTACTAGCGGGACCACCTACAATGAGCAGTTCTTC. As protein: CAWFTSGTTYNEQFF.

The chain recombines TRBV28 with TRBJ1-2, with D perhaps TRBD1 (6 bases). Germline-derived CDR1 and CDR2 are MDHEN and SYDVKM. V lost 8 bases to trimming and J lost 0 bases, with 10 bases between them. The CDR3 runs to 13 residues. CDR3 in DNA: TGTGCCAGCCGGACAGAGACTAACTATGGCTACACCTTC. Residues: CASRTETNYGYTF.

J is TRBJ1-2 and V is TRBV27, with TRBD1 matching 9 bases. Germline CDR1 MNHEY, CDR2 SMNVEV (reference sequence). Trimming took 3 bases from V and 5 from J; bases not matched to a gene: 4. The CDR3 is 14 residues long. CDR3: CASSFWDREYGYTF. The CDR3 DNA reads TGTGCCAGCAGTTTCTGGGACAGGGAATATGGCTACACCTTC.

The V and J genes are TRBV6-6 and TRBJ2-6; 9 nucleotides agree with TRBD1. The germline CDR1 and CDR2 sequences are MNHNY and SVGAGI (reference sequence). The CDR3 totals 18 residues. Unmatched junction bases numbered 13, after V lost 6 bases and J lost 4 bases. The CDR3 reads CASSRTQGAVGGANVLTF. The CDR3 DNA reads as TGTGCCAGCAGCCGAACACAGGGGGCGGTGGGGGGGGCCAACGTCCTGACTTTC.

This clone turned up a few times. The DNA for the CDR3 is TGCGCCAGCAGCTTGAGCCTAGCGGGCTACGAGCAGTACTTC. This codes for CASSLSLAGYEQYF. This chain links TRBV5-1 with TRBJ2-7; 8 bases are shared with TRBD2. V was pared by 1 base and J by 3 bases, with 3 bases of the junction left unmatched. There are 14 residues in the CDR3. The V gene's germline CDR1 is SGHRS and CDR2 YFSETQ. Full variable domain (remainder filled in from reference TRBV5-1 and TRBJ2-7): KAGVTQTPRYLIKTRGQQVTLSCSPISGHRSVSWYQQTPGQGLQFLFEYFSETQRNKGNFPGRFSGRQFSNSRSEMNVSTLELGDSALYLCASSLSLAGYEQYFGPGTRLTVT.

The chain is built from TRBV3-1 (or the pseudogene TRBV3-2) and TRBJ1-1; tentative D call: TRBD1 (5 bases). The germline V gene has CDR1 LGHDT and CDR2 YNNKEL (reference sequence). V lost 1 base to trimming and J lost 7 bases, with 10 bases between them. The CDR3 length is 13 residues. The CDR3 protein is CASSQGGRGEAFF. CDR3 in DNA: TGTGCCAGCAGCCAAGGAGGGAGGGGTGAAGCTTTCTTT.

The J gene is TRBJ2-3, the V gene TRBV11-2; possibly TRBD1 for D (6 bases). Trimming shortened V by 2 bases and J by 0 bases, and 15 bases separated the two germline ends. This CDR3 comprises 17 residues. CDR1 and CDR2 (germline): SGHAT, FQNNGV. In nucleotides, the CDR3 is TGTGCCAGCAGCTTATCCGGCGGGCAGGGGAGCACAGATACGCAGTATTTT. Translation gives CASSLSGGQGSTDTQYF. The full variable domain, completed using reference TRBV11-2 and TRBJ2-3, is EAGVAQSPRYKIIEKRQSVAFWCNPISGHATLYWYQQILGQGPKLLIQFQNNGVVDDSQLPKDRFSAERLKGVDSTLKIQPAKLEDSAVYLCASSLSGGQGSTDTQYFGPGTRLTVL.

The CDR3, as DNA: TGCGCCAGCAGGAAGGGACAGAGCACAGATACGCAGTATTTT. Translation gives CASRKGQSTDTQYF. The chain carries TRBV5-1 and TRBJ2-3; 7 bases align to TRBD1. Germline V gene data show CDR1 as SGHRS and CDR2 as YFSETQ. This CDR3 region has 14 residues. Trimming took 5 bases from V and 0 from J; bases not matched to a gene: 3.

V usage is TRBV11-2 and J usage is TRBJ2-7, with no clear D. The CDR3 runs to 13 residues. In germline, CDR1 is SGHAT, CDR2 FQNNGV. V gave up 9 bases and J gave up 1 base, with 13 bases separating them. The CDR3 here is CASRSIRSYEQYF. CDR3 DNA sequence: TGTGCCAGTCGAAGCATTCGGTCCTACGAGCAGTACTTC.

This clone has only one observation. The chain carries TRBV7-2 and TRBJ2-1, with 10 positions matching TRBD2. Germline V lookup: CDR1 SGHTA, CDR2 FQGNSA. The CDR3 runs 15 residues. With V trimmed by 1 base and J by 10 bases, 7 bases remained unmatched. The CDR3 DNA reads TGTGCCAGCAGCTTAGACCCTAGCGGGAGTAGAGAGCAGTTCTTC. Translation gives CASSLDPSGSREQFF.

The rearrangement links TRBV5-4 to TRBJ1-1; 7 bases align to TRBD1. Germline V CDR1 and CDR2: SGHNT, YYREEE (reference sequence). The V gene end was trimmed by 4 bases and the J gene end by 3 bases; junction bases not matched to a gene: 6. The CDR3 is 14 residues long. The CDR3 DNA follows: TGTGCCAGCAGCCAGGACAGGATAGACACTGAAGCTTTCTTT. Translation gives CASSQDRIDTEAFF.

The chain employs TRBV19 and TRBJ2-6; D is unclear. Trimming took 6 bases from V and 0 from J, leaving 21 bases between them. CDR3 length: 19 residues. Germline V CDR1 and CDR2: LNHDA, SQIVND (reference sequence). CDR3 sequence: CASSPLVYSQSSGANVLTF. DNA for the CDR3: TGTGCCAGTAGCCCTCTAGTATATTCGCAGAGCTCTGGGGCCAACGTCCTGACTTTC.

The DNA for the CDR3 is TGTGCCAGCAGTTACTCGAACCAGTTAAATTCACCCCTCCACTTT. Translated, it gives CASSYSNQLNSPLHF. This chain uses TRBV6-5 with TRBJ1-6; D ambiguous. With 0 bases removed from V and 7 bases from J, the gap between germline ends came to 10 bases. The CDR3 is 15 residues long. Germline lookup yields CDR1 MNHEY and CDR2 SVGAGI.

This chain links TRBV21-1 with TRBJ1-1. TRBV21-1 is a recognized pseudogene. The CDR3 has 17 residues. The CDR3 sequence: CASSGLRGGLFDTEAFF. In DNA form, the CDR3 reads TGTGCCAGCAGCGGACTTAGGGGGGGGCTTTTCGACACTGAAGCTTTCTTT.

The V call is TRBV29-1, the J call TRBJ2-7, with 7 bases identical to TRBD2. The CDR3 covers 13 residues. Germline V CDR1 and CDR2: SQVTM, ANQGSEA. V was pared by 7 bases and J by 1 base, with 7 bases of the junction left unmatched. Here the CDR3 DNA reads TGCAGCGGCGGGGACTACGGATCCTACGAGCAGTACTTC. This sequence encodes CSGGDYGSYEQYF.

The chain employs TRBV19 and TRBJ2-5, with D possibly TRBD2 on 6 matching bases. The CDR3 is made up of 14 amino acids. The V gene lost 4 bases and the J gene lost 1 base, with 10 bases spanning the gap. Germline values: CDR1 LNHDA, CDR2 SQIVND (reference sequence). The DNA of the CDR3 is TGTGCCAGTAGTACCAGGGACTTCCAAGAGACCCAGTACTTC. Amino acids: CASSTRDFQETQYF.

J is TRBJ2-7 and V is TRBV6-6; 9 bases map to TRBD2. Germline V CDR1 and CDR2: MNHNY, SVGAGI (reference sequence). This CDR3 has 14 amino acids. After removal of 6 bases from V and 6 bases from J, the junction contained 9 bases not matched to a gene. For the CDR3, the DNA is TGTGCCAGCAGCGCGGGTAGCGGGAGTTTCGAGCAGTACTTC. Protein product: CASSAGSGSFEQYF.

The rearrangement links TRBV19 to TRBJ2-2; 9 bases line up with TRBD1. Per the germline V gene, CDR1 is LNHDA and CDR2 is SQIVND (reference sequence). Germline trimming cut 7 bases from V and 6 bases from J; bases unmatched to any gene: 12. The CDR3 is made up of 16 amino acids. The CDR3 reads CASTPGRTGAPGELFF. The CDR3 DNA is TGTGCCAGTACCCCAGGGCGGACAGGGGCGCCCGGGGAGCTGTTTTTT.

The J gene is TRBJ2-3, the V gene TRBV19, with TRBD2 matching 14 bases. Germline loops: CDR1 LNHDA, CDR2 SQIVND (reference sequence). V lost 6 bases and J lost 2; bases outside the gene matches: 4. The CDR3 covers 16 residues. CDR3 residues: CASRRTSGRNTDTQYF. CDR3 in DNA: TGTGCCAGTAGAAGGACTAGCGGGAGGAACACAGATACGCAGTATTTT.

The chain uses TRBV27 and TRBJ2-3; TRBD2 agrees at 8 bases. CDR1 is MNHEY and CDR2 is SMNVEV in the germline V gene (reference sequence). The junction had 7 bases not matched to a gene; V was cut back by 0 bases and J by 5 bases. This CDR3 region has 16 residues. DNA for the CDR3: TGTGCCAGCAGTTTATCGCCAGCGGGAGCCAAAGATACGCAGTATTTT. Protein sequence: CASSLSPAGAKDTQYF.

In DNA, the CDR3 is TGTGCCAGCAGTACCGGACAGGTAGGGGACAATGAGCAGTTCTTC. Its translation: CASSTGQVGDNEQFF. The J gene is TRBJ2-1, the V gene TRBV2; 7 positions match TRBD1. V lost 5 bases to trimming and J lost 5 bases; unmatched junction nucleotides: 9. The germline V gene has CDR1 SNHLY and CDR2 FYNNEI. The CDR3 totals 15 residues.

V is TRBV5-1 and J is TRBJ2-1; the match to TRBD2 covers 10 bases. CDR1 is SGHRS, CDR2 YFSETQ, per germline. V was clipped by 5 bases and J by 4 bases; unmatched bases: 6. CDR3 length equals 15 residues. In DNA form, the CDR3 reads TGCGCCAGCAGGCTTGGGACTAGCGATTACAATGAGCAGTTCTTC. It is translated as CASRLGTSDYNEQFF.